Following are 13 T cell receptor beta chains from one sample sequenced in a study of T cells in Graves' hyperthyroidism and ophthalmopathy. Amplification targeted TCR beta CDR3 regions from RNA transcripts. HTBI primers were employed in a first-round RT-PCR of the TCR CDR3. MiXCR was run by TCRdb on the multiplex PCR reads, yielding one entry per CDR3 protein. The data show about 760,000 distinct CDR3 sequences, 30% to 40% seen once. The sample was blood. Every receptor here comes from a woman in her thirties or forties with Graves' hyperthyroidism.

This clonotype was seen repeatedly, ten times or more. The rearrangement joins TRBV20-1 to TRBJ1-5; the D is unclear. CDR1 and CDR2 from the germline V gene are DFQATT and SNEGSKA (reference sequence). Trimming stripped 5 bases from V and 4 bases from J, with 18 bases between. CDR3 length equals 15 residues. The CDR3 DNA sequence: TGCAGTGCTCTTGATGAGGGTGGTAGTAATCAGCCCCAGCATTTT. It translates to CSALDEGGSNQPQHF.

Note on this clonotype: Its ends do not fully match the called genes, so a read error is possible. The V and J genes are TRBV5-1 and TRBJ1-1, with a tentative D call TRBD1 (6 bases). Germline V gene sequence: CDR1 SGHRS, CDR2 YFSETQ. The CDR3 sequence is 16 residues long. The CDR3 spells CASSSPQGAQDTEAFF. The CDR3 DNA reads TGTGCCAGCAGCTCACCACAGGGAGCCCAAGACACTGAAGCTTTCTTT.

The chain combines TRBV10-3 with TRBJ1-2; D perhaps matches TRBD1 (6 bases). Germline V gene sequence: CDR1 ENHRY, CDR2 SYGVKD. The V end was cut by 10 bases, the J end by 6 bases, with 15 bases between. CDR3 size: 12 residues. In DNA form, the CDR3 reads TGTGCCACTCAACAGGGTCTGGATGGCTACACCTTC. The encoded protein is CATQQGLDGYTF.

The rearrangement joins TRBV5-1 to TRBJ2-5, with D tentatively TRBD1 (6 bases). The CDR3 consists of 17 residues. With 5 bases removed from V and 4 bases from J, the gap between germline ends came to 24 bases. The germline V gene encodes CDR1 SGHRS and CDR2 YFSETQ. CDR3: CASRSSPTGHSGETQYF. The CDR3, as DNA: TGCGCCAGCAGATCGTCCCCCACAGGGCATTCGGGAGAGACCCAGTACTTC.

The CDR3 is CSVTLSSGNTIYF. The CDR3 coding sequence is TGCAGCGTTACGCTATCCTCTGGAAACACCATATATTTT. J is TRBJ1-3 and V is TRBV29-1; D remains unclear. Per germline, CDR1 SQVTM and CDR2 ANQGSEA. V dropped 5 bases and J dropped 0 bases, with 8 bases sitting between them. The CDR3 loop spans 13 amino acids. Supplemented by reference TRBV29-1 and TRBJ1-3, the full variable domain reads SAVISQKPSRDICQRGTSLTIQCQVDSQVTMMFWYRQQPGQSLTLIATANQGSEATYESGFVIDKFPISRPNLTFSTLTVSNMSPEDSSIYLCSVTLSSGNTIYFGEGSWLTVV.

This clonotype was observed a few times. The V and J genes are TRBV10-3 and TRBJ1-3; unclear D gene. The CDR3 extends over 14 amino acids. Germline CDR1 ENHRY, CDR2 SYGVKD. The V and J ends lost 10 bases and 0 bases respectively, with 13 bases between them. CDR3 protein: CASSGITSGNTIYF. The DNA for the CDR3 is TGTGCCAGCTCGGGGATCACCTCTGGAAACACCATATATTTT.

This clonotype was recorded a few times. The rearrangement uses TRBV12-3 or TRBV12-4 and TRBJ2-5; 7 bases align to TRBD1. The CDR3 loop spans 15 amino acids. Trimming at V came to 2 bases and at J to 5 bases, leaving 8 bases not matched to a gene. The CDR3 loop reads CASSLMQGVGETQYF. CDR3 in DNA: TGTGCCAGCAGTTTAATGCAGGGGGTAGGGGAGACCCAGTACTTC.

A remark on this clonotype: A clone one base away is much larger, so this may be a read error. The V and J genes are TRBV6-1 and TRBJ1-5, with 7 bases matching TRBD1. CDR1 is MNHNS and CDR2 is SASEGT in the germline V gene. The V and J ends lost 8 bases and 4 bases, in that order; junction bases with no gene match: 8. The CDR3 spans 14 residues. The CDR3 spells CASAPGQKNQPQHF. DNA of the CDR3: TGTGCCAGCGCCCCGGGACAGAAGAATCAGCCCCAGCATTTT.

This clonotype was seen more than once but under ten times. One end of the junction is discordant with germline, which a read error may explain. V and J are TRBV25-1 and TRBJ1-6; D not certain. CDR1 and CDR2 from the germline V gene are MGHDK and SYGVNS. The CDR3 runs to 15 residues. CDR3 sequence (DNA): TGTGCCAGCAGAGAATGGACTGACTATAATTCACCCCTCCACTTT. As protein: CASREWTDYNSPLHF.

The V call is TRBV10-3, the J call TRBJ2-2; 8 nucleotides line up with TRBD1. J lost 1 base, V lost 11 bases, and 3 bases had no gene match. This CDR3 spans 13 amino acids. CDR1 and CDR2 (germline): ENHRY, SYGVKD. CDR3 in amino acids: CALGTGNTGELFF. Written as DNA, the CDR3 is TGTGCCCTCGGGACAGGGAACACCGGGGAGCTGTTTTTT.

Many counts were recorded for this clonotype. The J gene is TRBJ1-2, the V gene TRBV19; possible D gene TRBD1, 5 bases. The length of the CDR3 is 13 residues. Per the germline V gene, CDR1 is LNHDA and CDR2 is SQIVND (reference sequence). V was cut by 6 bases and J by 2 bases, with 10 bases left in between. CDR3 DNA: TGTGCCAGTAGGCCTAGGGGAAACTATGGCTACACCTTC. Its protein is CASRPRGNYGYTF.

This clonotype was seen at least ten times. The V and J genes are TRBV7-9 and TRBJ1-1, with TRBD1 identical over 7 bases. The CDR3 sequence is 16 residues long. Trimming cost V 6 bases and J 5 bases; bases outside gene matches: 15. Germline V lookup: CDR1 SEHNR, CDR2 FQNEAQ (reference sequence). CDR3 in amino acids: CASSTLKGALRTEAFF. The CDR3, as DNA: TGTGCCAGCAGTACCCTTAAGGGGGCCCTGAGGACTGAAGCTTTCTTT. Looking up the rest from reference TRBV7-9 and TRBJ1-1 gives the full variable domain: DTGVSQNPRHKITKRGQNVTFRCDPISEHNRLYWYRQTLGQGPEFLTYFQNEAQLEKSRLLSDRFSAERPKGSFSTLEIQRTEQGDSAMYLCASSTLKGALRTEAFFGQGTRLTVV.

As for this clonotype: Mismatch with germline at one junction end may stem from a read error. In DNA form, the CDR3 reads TGCGCCAGCAGCCAAAGTCGACTAGCGGGAGAACAAGAGCAGTACTTC. Its protein product is CASSQSRLAGEQEQYF. The V call is TRBV7-9, the J call TRBJ2-7; 12 nucleotides match TRBD2. Germline CDR1 reads SEHNR; CDR2 reads FQNEAQ (reference sequence). This CDR3 spans 16 amino acids.